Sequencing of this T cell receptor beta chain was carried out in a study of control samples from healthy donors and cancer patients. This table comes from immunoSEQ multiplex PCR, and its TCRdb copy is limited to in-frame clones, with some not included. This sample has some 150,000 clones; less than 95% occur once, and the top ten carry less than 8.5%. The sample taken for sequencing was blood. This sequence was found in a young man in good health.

CDR3 coding DNA: TGCGCCAGCAGCCCCGCGGGACAGGGATTAGGCGAAAAACTGTTTTTT. Its protein is CASSPAGQGLGEKLFF. The rearrangement links TRBV5-1 to TRBJ1-4; TRBD1 matches 9 bases. Per germline, CDR1 SGHRS and CDR2 YFSETQ. With V trimmed by 4 bases and J by 8 bases, 12 bases remained unmatched. CDR3 size: 16 residues.